This TCR beta chain was recorded in a study of blood T cell repertoires in COVID-19. Study background: COVID-19 samples collected from the United States, Italy and Spain covered acute and convalescent phases.

Original data processing: Nucleated cell counts were estimated from reference gene primer amplification. The method was immunoSEQ multiplex PCR; TCRdb's version includes in-frame clones alone and lacks a portion of them. V and J calls and clone size are copied from that table; D and trimming were computed from the DNA. The top ten clones hold approximately 1.5% of a sample with roughly 73,000 clones, 90% of them seen once. The sample comprised peripheral blood. The receptor comes from a man aged 45-65 years with acute or convalescent COVID-19.

Here the CDR3 DNA reads TGTGCCTGGAGTACCGGGACAGGGGGCAATGAGCAGTTCTTC. Residues: CAWSTGTGGNEQFF. The chain uses TRBV30 and TRBJ2-1, with 11 bases matching TRBD1. Germline loops: CDR1 GTSNPN, CDR2 SVGIG (reference sequence). V dropped 2 bases and J dropped 6; count of bases not matched to a gene: 3. The CDR3 spans 14 residues.